The T cell receptor beta chain under discussion was sequenced for a study of T cells in Graves' hyperthyroidism and ophthalmopathy. Study-wide results and limits: Peripheral blood also featured most of the thyroid clonotypes expanded above 0.001.

This clonotype was recorded many times. What it binds is not known. Between the trimmed V and J ends, which lost 3 bases and 4 bases, there was a span of 6 bases. Per germline, CDR1 GTSNPN and CDR2 SVGIG (reference sequence). The CDR3 runs 11 residues. Amplification yielded TCR beta CDR3 regions, with RNA transcripts as the source. Initially, a first-round RT-PCR of the TCR CDR3 employed the HTBI primer set. From the multiplex PCR reads, TCRdb called clonotypes with MiXCR, one entry per CDR3 protein. The sample records fewer than 400,000 distinct CDR3 sequences, about 15% being singletons. V gene TRBV30 combines with J gene TRBJ2-5; D is unresolved. This TCR was recovered from a man between 25 and 39 years old with Graves' hyperthyroidism. The sample consisted of blood. The chain's CDR3 is CAWRGIETQYF. CDR3 bases: TGTGCCTGGAGGGGGATAGAGACCCAGTACTTC.